This TCR beta chain was identified in a study of brain metastases from non-small cell lung cancer. General study findings and limits: In nearly 65% of brain metastases, T-cell clones were expanded compared with matched primary tumors. Metastases had sparse T cells but largely shared repertoires with primaries.

V lost 3 bases, J lost 5 bases, and 10 bases lay in between. This CDR3 has 13 residues. The germline V gene has CDR1 MNHEY and CDR2 SVGAGI. The data were produced by immunoSEQ multiplex PCR, yet TCRdb's version contains in-frame clones alone and is incomplete. Of a few thousand clones in the sample, 65% to 90% were seen once. This clone has a single count. Its specificity is unknown. This chain joins TRBV6-5 and TRBJ1-1; D remains ambiguous. The sequencing input was primary lung tumor tissue. The clonotype originates from a donor aged 40 or older with non-small cell lung cancer. CDR3 DNA sequence: TGTGCCAGCAGTTATGCCAGAGGAACTGAAGCTTTCTTT. This gives the protein CASSYARGTEAFF.